Following are 7 T cell receptor beta chains from one sample sequenced in a study of early T cells in non-severe SARS-CoV-2 infection. TCRdb reanalysed the 5' RACE reads using MiXCR and keeps one entry per CDR3 protein. The repertoire consists of tens of thousands of distinct CDR3 sequences, with about 5.6% occurring once and the leading ten covering 6.8%. Sequenced material: whole blood. These receptors were taken from an adult who was a healthcare worker with PCR-confirmed SARS-CoV-2 infection or an uninfected control (not recorded which).

This clonotype was detected many times. The chain's CDR3 is CASSTGGETQYF. The CDR3, as DNA: TGTGCCAGTAGTACAGGGGGAGAGACCCAGTACTTC. The chain is built from TRBV19 and TRBJ2-5; 7 bases fit TRBD1. V was pared by 4 bases and J by 4 bases, with 0 bases of the junction left unmatched. CDR1 LNHDA and CDR2 SQIVND come from the germline V gene (reference sequence). CDR3 length equals 12 residues.

This clonotype was seen more than once but under ten times. This sequence joins TRBV29-1 and TRBJ2-7; a possible D gene is TRBD2 (6 bases). CDR1 is SQVTM and CDR2 is ANQGSEA in the germline V gene. CDR3 length: 14 amino acids. Trimming took off 6 bases at V and 7 bases at J, with 22 bases between the two ends. The CDR3 here is CSVRLGSAALEQYF. Written as DNA, the CDR3 is TGCAGCGTGAGGCTCGGGAGCGCTGCGTTGGAGCAGTACTTC.

This clonotype was seen many times. At one of its ends the junction is not consistent with the germline gene, which may arise from a read error. The gene calls are TRBV7-7 and TRBJ2-1; maybe TRBD1 (6 bases). The CDR3 consists of 16 residues. CDR1 and CDR2 from the germline V gene are SSHAT and FNYEAQ (reference sequence). The CDR3 bases are TGTGCTAGCAGCTTAACGGCAGGGGTGACCTACAATGAGCAGTTCTTC. This gives the protein CASSLTAGVTYNEQFF.

Only a few counts were recorded for this clonotype. The chain carries TRBV30 and TRBJ2-3; D remains ambiguous. Trimming left V 0 bases short and J 3 bases short, with 22 bases between. Germline assignment: CDR1 GTSNPN and CDR2 SVGIG (reference sequence). The CDR3 extends over 18 amino acids. This CDR3 reads CAWSVSILAGLRTDTQYF. The CDR3 DNA reads TGTGCCTGGAGTGTTTCAATATTGGCTGGGTTGAGGACAGATACGCAGTATTTT. Full variable domain (rest looked up from reference TRBV30 and TRBJ2-3): SQTIHQWPATLVQPVGSPLSLECTVEGTSNPNLYWYRQAAGRGLQLLFYSVGIGQISSEVPQNLSASRPQDRQFILSSKKLLLSDSGFYLCAWSVSILAGLRTDTQYFGPGTRLTVL.

Only a few counts were recorded for this clonotype. The chain combines TRBV29-1 with TRBJ2-7; 8 bases match TRBD1. Germline V lookup: CDR1 SQVTM, CDR2 ANQGSEA. The CDR3 is made up of 11 amino acids. With 6 bases clipped from V and 5 bases from J, the junction kept 3 bases outside the gene matches. The chain's CDR3 is CSVDRGHEQYF. The CDR3 nucleotides are TGCAGCGTAGACAGGGGCCACGAGCAGTACTTC.

This clonotype was seen at least ten times. The chain joins TRBV29-1 to TRBJ1-2; D gene ambiguous. The CDR3 runs to 14 residues. V lost 1 base and J 2 bases, leaving 11 bases between the germline ends. Germline CDR1 SQVTM, CDR2 ANQGSEA. The CDR3, as DNA: TGCAGCGTTGAAGGACAAGGAGGGAACTATGGCTACACCTTC. Encoded protein: CSVEGQGGNYGYTF.

This clonotype has at least ten counts. The CDR3 reads CASSEHITPLRAFF. CDR3 DNA sequence: TGTGCCAGCAGTGAACATATCACCCCCCTAAGAGCTTTCTTT. The chain joins TRBV6-1 to TRBJ1-1; D call uncertain. Looked up from germline, CDR1 is MNHNS and CDR2 is SASEGT. V lost 2 bases to trimming and J lost 10 bases, with 17 bases between them. CDR3 length: 14 residues.